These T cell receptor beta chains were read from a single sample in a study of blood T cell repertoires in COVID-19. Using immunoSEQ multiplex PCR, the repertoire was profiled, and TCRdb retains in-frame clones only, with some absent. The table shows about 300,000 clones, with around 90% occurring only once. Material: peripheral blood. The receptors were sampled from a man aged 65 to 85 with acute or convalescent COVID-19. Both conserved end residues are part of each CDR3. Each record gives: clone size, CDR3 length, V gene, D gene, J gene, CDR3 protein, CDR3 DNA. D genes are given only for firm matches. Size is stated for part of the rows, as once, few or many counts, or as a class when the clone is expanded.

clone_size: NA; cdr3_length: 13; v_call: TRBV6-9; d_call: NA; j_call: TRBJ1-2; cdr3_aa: CASSTVFNYGYTF; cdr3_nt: TGTGCCAGCAGTACGGTTTTTAACTATGGCTACACCTTC
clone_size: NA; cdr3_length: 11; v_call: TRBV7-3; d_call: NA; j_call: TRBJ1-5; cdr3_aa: CASSLSRGRHF; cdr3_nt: TGTGCCAGCAGCTTAAGCAGGGGCAGGCATTTT
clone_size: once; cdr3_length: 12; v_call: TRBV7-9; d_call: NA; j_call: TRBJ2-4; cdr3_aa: CASSERENIQYF; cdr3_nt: TGTGCCAGCAGCGAACGGGAAAACATTCAGTACTTC
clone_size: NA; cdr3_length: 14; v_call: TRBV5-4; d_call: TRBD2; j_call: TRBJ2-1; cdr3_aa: CASSLAGAYNEQFF; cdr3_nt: TGTGCCAGCAGCTTAGCGGGAGCCTACAATGAGCAGTTCTTC
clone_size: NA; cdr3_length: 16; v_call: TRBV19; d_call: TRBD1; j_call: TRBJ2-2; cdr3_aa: CASSTTGTGNPGELFF; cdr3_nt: TGTGCCAGTAGTACGACCGGGACAGGGAACCCGGGGGAGCTGTTTTTT
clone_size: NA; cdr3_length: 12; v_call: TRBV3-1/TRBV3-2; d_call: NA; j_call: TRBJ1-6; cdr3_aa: CASSQGTIPLHF; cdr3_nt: TGTGCCAGCAGCCAAGGTACTATTCCCCTCCACTTT
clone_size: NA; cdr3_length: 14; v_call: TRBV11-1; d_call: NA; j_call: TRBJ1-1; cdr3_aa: CASSARGMNTEAFF; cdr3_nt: TGTGCCAGCAGCGCGCGCGGTATGAACACTGAAGCTTTCTTT
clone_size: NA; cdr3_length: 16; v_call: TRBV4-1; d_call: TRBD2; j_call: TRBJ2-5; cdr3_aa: CASSPNQGGLGETQYF; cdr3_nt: TGCGCCAGCAGCCCAAATCAGGGAGGGCTCGGAGAGACCCAGTACTTC
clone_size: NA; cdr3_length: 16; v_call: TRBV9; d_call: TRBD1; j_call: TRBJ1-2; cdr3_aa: CASSFGQGRPYYGYTF; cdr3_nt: TGTGCCAGCAGCTTTGGACAGGGGCGCCCCTACTATGGCTACACCTTC
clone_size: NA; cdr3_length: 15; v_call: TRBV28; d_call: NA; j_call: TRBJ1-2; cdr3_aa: CASSLWAGANYGYTF; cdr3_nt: TGTGCCAGCAGTTTATGGGCGGGAGCTAACTATGGCTACACCTTC
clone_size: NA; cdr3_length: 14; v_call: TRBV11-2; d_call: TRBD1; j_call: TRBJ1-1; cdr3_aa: CASSETGGRTEAFF; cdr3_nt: TGTGCCAGCAGCGAGACAGGGGGCCGGACTGAAGCTTTCTTT
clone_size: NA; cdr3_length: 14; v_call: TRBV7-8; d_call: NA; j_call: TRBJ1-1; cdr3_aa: CASSGKTGSDEAFF; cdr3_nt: TGTGCCAGCAGCGGAAAGACGGGTAGCGACGAAGCTTTCTTT
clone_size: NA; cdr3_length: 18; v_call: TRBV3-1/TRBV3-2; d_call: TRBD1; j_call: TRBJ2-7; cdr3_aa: CASSPRDRGAVRSYEQYF; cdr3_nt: TGTGCCAGCAGCCCCCGGGACAGGGGGGCGGTGCGATCCTACGAGCAGTACTTC
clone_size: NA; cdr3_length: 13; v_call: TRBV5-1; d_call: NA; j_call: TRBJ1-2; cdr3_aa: CASSLSGDDGYTF; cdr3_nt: TGCGCCAGCAGCTTGTCAGGTGACGATGGCTACACCTTC
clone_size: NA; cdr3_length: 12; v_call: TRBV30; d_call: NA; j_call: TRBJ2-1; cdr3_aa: CAWSLLDHEQFF; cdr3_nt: TGTGCCTGGAGTTTGCTAGATCATGAGCAGTTCTTC
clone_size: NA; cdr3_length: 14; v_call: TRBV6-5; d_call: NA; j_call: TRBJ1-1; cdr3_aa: CASSYLSKTTEAFF; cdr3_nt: TGTGCCAGCAGTTACCTCTCCAAAACAACTGAAGCTTTCTTT
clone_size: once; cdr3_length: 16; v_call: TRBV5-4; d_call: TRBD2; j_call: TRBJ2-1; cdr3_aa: CASSFAPTSGSGEQFF; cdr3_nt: TGTGCCAGCAGCTTCGCTCCGACTAGCGGGAGTGGTGAGCAGTTCTTC
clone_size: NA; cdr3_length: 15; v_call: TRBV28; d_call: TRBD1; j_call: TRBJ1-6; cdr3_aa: CASRRDRGLSSPLHF; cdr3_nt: TGTGCCAGCAGAAGGGACAGGGGCCTAAGTTCACCCCTCCACTTT
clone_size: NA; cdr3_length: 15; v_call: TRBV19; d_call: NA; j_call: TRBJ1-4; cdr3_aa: CASTPRGSGNEKLFF; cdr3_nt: TGTGCCAGTACCCCCAGGGGAAGTGGGAATGAAAAACTGTTTTTT
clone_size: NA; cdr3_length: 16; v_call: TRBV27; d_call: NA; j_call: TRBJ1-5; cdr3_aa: CASSTYRESGNQPQHF; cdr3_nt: TGTGCCAGCAGTACCTATCGGGAGTCAGGTAATCAGCCCCAGCATTTT
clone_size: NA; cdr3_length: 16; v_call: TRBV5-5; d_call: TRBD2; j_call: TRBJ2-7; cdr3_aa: CASSLGGSGTSYEQYF; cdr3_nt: TGTGCCAGCAGCTTGGGGGGGAGCGGGACCTCCTACGAGCAGTACTTC
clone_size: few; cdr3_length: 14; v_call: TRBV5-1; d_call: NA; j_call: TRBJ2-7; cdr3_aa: CASSRGTDSYEQYF; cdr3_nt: TGCGCCAGCAGCCGCGGGACGGATAGCTACGAGCAGTACTTC
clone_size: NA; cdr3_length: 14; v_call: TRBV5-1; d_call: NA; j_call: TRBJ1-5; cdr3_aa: CASSLGHSNQPQHF; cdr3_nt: TGCGCCAGCAGCTTGGGACATAGCAATCAGCCCCAGCATTTT
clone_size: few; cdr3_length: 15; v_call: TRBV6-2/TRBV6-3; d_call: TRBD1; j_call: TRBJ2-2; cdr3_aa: CASSYWDREAGELFF; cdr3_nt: TGTGCCAGCAGTTACTGGGACAGGGAGGCCGGGGAGCTGTTTTTT
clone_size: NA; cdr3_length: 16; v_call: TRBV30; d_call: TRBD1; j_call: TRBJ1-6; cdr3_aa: CAWSPNRGAVNSPLHF; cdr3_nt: TGTGCCTGGAGTCCTAACAGGGGAGCGGTAAATTCACCCCTCCACTTT
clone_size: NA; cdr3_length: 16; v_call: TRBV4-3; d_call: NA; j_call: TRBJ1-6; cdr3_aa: CASSQDPSSYNSPLHF; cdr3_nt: TGCGCCAGCAGCCAAGATCCGAGCTCCTATAATTCACCCCTCCACTTT
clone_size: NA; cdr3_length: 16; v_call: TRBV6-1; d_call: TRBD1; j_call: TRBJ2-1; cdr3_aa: CASSGAGTGGLHEQFF; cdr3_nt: TGTGCCAGCAGTGGGGCCGGGACAGGGGGCTTACATGAGCAGTTCTTC
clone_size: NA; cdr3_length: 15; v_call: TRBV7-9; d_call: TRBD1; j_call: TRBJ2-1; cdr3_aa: CASSGGGTAHNEQFF; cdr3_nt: TGTGCCAGCAGCGGGGGTGGGACAGCTCACAATGAGCAGTTCTTC
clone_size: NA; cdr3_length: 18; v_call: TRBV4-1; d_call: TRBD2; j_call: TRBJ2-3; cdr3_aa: CASSQDGASGRVVNTQYF; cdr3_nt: TGCGCCAGCAGCCAAGATGGGGCTAGCGGGAGAGTAGTAAATACGCAGTATTTT
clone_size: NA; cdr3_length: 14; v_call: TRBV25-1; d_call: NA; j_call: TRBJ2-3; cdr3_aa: CASSAGQTTDTQYF; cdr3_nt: TGTGCCAGCAGTGCCGGACAGACTACAGATACGCAGTATTTT
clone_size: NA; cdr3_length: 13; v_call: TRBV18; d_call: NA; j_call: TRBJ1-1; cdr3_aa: CASSLQSNTEAFF; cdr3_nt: TGTGCCAGCTCACTACAGTCGAACACTGAAGCTTTCTTT
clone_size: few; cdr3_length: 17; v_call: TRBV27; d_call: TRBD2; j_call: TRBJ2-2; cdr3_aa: CASSLSTPGGYTGELFF; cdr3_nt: TGTGCCAGCAGTTTATCGACTCCGGGGGGGTACACCGGGGAGCTGTTTTTT
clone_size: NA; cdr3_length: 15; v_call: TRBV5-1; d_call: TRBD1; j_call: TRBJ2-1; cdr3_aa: CASSLEQGARNEQFF; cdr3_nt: TGCGCCAGCAGCTTGGAACAGGGGGCTAGAAATGAGCAGTTCTTC
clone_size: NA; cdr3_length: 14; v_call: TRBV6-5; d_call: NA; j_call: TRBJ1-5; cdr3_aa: CASRIRQSNQPQHF; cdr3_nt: TGTGCCAGCAGGATAAGACAGAGCAATCAGCCCCAGCATTTT
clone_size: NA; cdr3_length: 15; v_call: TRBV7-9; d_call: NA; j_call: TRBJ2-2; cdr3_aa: CASSLDQGNTGELFF; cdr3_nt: TGTGCCAGCAGCTTAGATCAGGGGAACACCGGGGAGCTGTTTTTT
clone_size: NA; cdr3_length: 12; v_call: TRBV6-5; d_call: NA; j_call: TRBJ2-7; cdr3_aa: CASSYSGDEQYF; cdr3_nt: TGTGCCAGCAGTTACTCGGGAGACGAGCAGTACTTC
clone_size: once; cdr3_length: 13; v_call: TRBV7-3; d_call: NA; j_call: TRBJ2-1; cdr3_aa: CASSLAENNEQFF; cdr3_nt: TGTGCCAGCAGCTTAGCCGAGAACAATGAGCAGTTCTTC
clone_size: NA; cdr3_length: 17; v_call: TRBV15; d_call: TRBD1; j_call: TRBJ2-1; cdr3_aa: CATSGATTGEIVGEQFF; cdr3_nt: TGTGCCACCAGCGGGGCTACGACAGGGGAAATCGTAGGTGAGCAGTTCTTC
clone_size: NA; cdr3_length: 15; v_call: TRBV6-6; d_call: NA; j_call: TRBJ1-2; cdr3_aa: CASSPGRGIDYGYTF; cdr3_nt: TGTGCCAGCAGCCCCGGTCGGGGGATTGACTATGGCTACACCTTC
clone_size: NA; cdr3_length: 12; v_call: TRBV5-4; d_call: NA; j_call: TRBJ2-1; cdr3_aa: CASSKPGIEQFF; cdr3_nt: TGTGCCAGCAGCAAACCGGGGATTGAGCAGTTCTTC
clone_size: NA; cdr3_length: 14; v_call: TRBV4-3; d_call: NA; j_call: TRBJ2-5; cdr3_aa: CASSQDKGPETQYF; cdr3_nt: TGCGCCAGCAGCCAAGATAAGGGGCCAGAGACCCAGTACTTC
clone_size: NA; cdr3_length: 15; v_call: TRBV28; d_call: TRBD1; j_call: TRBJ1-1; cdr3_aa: CASTRGGVGSTEAFF; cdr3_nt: TGTGCCAGCACCAGAGGGGGCGTGGGGAGCACTGAAGCTTTCTTT
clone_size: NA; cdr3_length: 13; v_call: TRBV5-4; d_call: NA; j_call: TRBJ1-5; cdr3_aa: CASSFGFGQPQHF; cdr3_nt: TGTGCCAGCAGCTTCGGGTTTGGTCAGCCCCAGCATTTT
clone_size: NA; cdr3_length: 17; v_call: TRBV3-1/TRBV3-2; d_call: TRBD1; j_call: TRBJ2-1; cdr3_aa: CASTRTGDGGSYNEQFF; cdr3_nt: TGTGCCAGCACCCGGACAGGGGATGGAGGGTCCTACAATGAGCAGTTCTTC
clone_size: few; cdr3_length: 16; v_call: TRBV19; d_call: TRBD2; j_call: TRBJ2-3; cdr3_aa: CASSSRGGTSVDTQYF; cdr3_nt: TGTGCCAGTAGTTCCCGGGGGGGGACTAGCGTGGATACGCAGTATTTT
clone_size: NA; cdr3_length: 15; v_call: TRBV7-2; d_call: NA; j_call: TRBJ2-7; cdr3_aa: CASSLGTTQSYEQYF; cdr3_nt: TGTGCCAGCAGCTTAGGGACTACTCAATCCTACGAGCAGTACTTC
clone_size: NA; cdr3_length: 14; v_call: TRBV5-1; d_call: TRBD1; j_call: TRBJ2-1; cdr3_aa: CASSLLTGGNEQFF; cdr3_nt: TGCGCCAGCAGCTTGTTGACAGGGGGGAATGAGCAGTTCTTC
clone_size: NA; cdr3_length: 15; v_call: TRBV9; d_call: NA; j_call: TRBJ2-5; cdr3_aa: CASSAIGGVQETQYF; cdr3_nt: TGTGCCAGCAGTGCAATAGGGGGAGTTCAAGAGACCCAGTACTTC
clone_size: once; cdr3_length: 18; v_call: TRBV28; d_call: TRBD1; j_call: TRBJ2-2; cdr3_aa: CASSPSLGQGRNTGELFF; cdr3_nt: TGTGCCAGCAGTCCGTCGTTAGGACAGGGAAGGAACACCGGGGAGCTGTTTTTT